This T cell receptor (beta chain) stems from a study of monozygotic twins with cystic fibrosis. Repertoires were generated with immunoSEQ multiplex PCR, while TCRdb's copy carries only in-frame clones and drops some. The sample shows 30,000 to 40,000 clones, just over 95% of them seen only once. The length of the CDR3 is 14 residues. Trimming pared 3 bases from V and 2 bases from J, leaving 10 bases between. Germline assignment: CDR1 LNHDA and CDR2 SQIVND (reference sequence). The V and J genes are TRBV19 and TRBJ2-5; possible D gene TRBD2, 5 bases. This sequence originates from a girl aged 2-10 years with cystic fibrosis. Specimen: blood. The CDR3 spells CASSMPGEQETQYF. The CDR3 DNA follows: TGTGCCAGTAGTATGCCCGGGGAGCAAGAGACCCAGTACTTC. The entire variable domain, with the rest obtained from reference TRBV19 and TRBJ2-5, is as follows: DGGITQSPKYLFRKEGQNVTLSCEQNLNHDAMYWYRQDPGQGLRLIYYSQIVNDFQKGDIAEGYSVSREKKESFPLTVTSAQKNPTAFYLCASSMPGEQETQYFGPGTRLLVL.